This T cell receptor (beta chain) comes out of a study of cytomegalovirus exposure and HLA in healthy donors. Only a few counts were recorded for this clone. Antigen: not known. From germline, CDR1 is SGHNT and CDR2 YYREEE (reference sequence). The CDR3 contains 17 residues. The junction had 14 bases not matched to a gene; V was cut back by 5 bases and J by 2 bases. Study-level points and caveats: In a later analysis, most CMV-associated TCR beta chains appeared HLA-restricted. Among TCR beta chains, those listed as cytomegalovirus-associated numbered some 170.

13 Jbeta primers and 60 Vbeta primers were used for the PCR. The repertoire was sequenced with immunoSEQ multiplex PCR; TCRdb's copy has only in-frame clones and lacks some. The sample lists fewer than 100,000 clones; roughly 80% were seen once. The source is a man aged 35-49 years in good health and CMV-seropositive. The chain couples TRBV5-4 to TRBJ2-5; 8 bases align to TRBD2. The specimen sequenced was PBMCs. CDR3 region: CASSWGLRREAQETQYF. Here the CDR3 DNA reads TGTGCCAGCAGTTGGGGGCTCCGGCGGGAGGCTCAAGAGACCCAGTACTTC.